The clone carrying this TCR beta chain was counted a single time. The sample is drawn from a study of blood T cell repertoires in COVID-19. The wider study: Donors in the United States, Italy and Spain gave samples during acute or convalescent COVID-19. T cells, B-cell-depleted T cells, or PBMCs supplied cDNA or gDNA.

CDR1 and CDR2 from the germline V gene are SGHDT and YYEEEE. After removal of 2 bases from V and 5 bases from J, the junction contained 15 bases not matched to a gene. The CDR3 totals 19 residues. Original methodology: Reference gene primer amplification gave estimated nucleated cell counts. The method was immunoSEQ multiplex PCR; TCRdb's version includes in-frame clones alone and lacks a portion of them. The V and J calls and the clone size are those of that table, but D and trimming were determined from the DNA. Seen here are about 89,000 clones, 88% observed once, and the top ten hold 0.47%. J is TRBJ2-1 and V is TRBV5-6; 11 nucleotides agree with TRBD2. This clonotype was obtained from a man aged 60-69 years with acute or convalescent COVID-19. The sample taken for sequencing was peripheral blood. DNA for the CDR3: TGTGCCAGCAGCTTTTTTCTGTGGGCTAGCGGGGGGAAAAACAATGAGCAGTTCTTC. Amino acid sequence: CASSFFLWASGGKNNEQFF.